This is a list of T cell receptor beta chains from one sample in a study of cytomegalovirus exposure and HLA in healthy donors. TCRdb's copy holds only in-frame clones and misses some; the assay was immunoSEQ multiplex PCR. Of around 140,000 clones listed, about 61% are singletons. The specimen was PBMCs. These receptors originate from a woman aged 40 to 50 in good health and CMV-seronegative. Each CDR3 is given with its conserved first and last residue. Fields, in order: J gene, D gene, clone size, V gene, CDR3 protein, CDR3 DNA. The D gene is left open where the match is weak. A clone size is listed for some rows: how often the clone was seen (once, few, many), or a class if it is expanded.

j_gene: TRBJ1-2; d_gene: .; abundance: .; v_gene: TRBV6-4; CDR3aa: CASSVAGDYGYTF; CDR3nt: TGTGCCAGCAGTGTGGCGGGAGACTATGGCTACACCTTC
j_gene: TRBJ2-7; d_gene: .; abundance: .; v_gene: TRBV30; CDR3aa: CAWSPQGYEQYF; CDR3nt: TGTGCCTGGAGCCCGCAGGGCTACGAGCAGTACTTC
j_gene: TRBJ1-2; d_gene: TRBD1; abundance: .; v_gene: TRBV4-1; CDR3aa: CASSQDGTAFYGYTF; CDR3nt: TGCGCCAGCAGCCAAGATGGGACAGCTTTCTATGGCTACACCTTC
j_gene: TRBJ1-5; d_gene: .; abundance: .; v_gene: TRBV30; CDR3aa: CAWSSGDGQPQHF; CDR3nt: TGTGCCTGGAGTTCGGGGGACGGTCAGCCCCAGCATTTT
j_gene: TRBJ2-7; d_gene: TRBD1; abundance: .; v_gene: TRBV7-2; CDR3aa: CASSRTGGSNEQYF; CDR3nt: TGTGCCAGCAGCCGGACAGGGGGAAGCAACGAGCAGTACTTC
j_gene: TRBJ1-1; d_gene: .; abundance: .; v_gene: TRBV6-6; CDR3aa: CASSYPTGALNTEAFF; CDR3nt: TGTGCCAGCAGTTACCCGACAGGAGCCCTGAACACTGAAGCTTTCTTT
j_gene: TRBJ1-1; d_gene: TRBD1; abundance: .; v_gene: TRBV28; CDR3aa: CASSSDREVGEAFF; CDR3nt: TGTGCCAGCAGTTCCGACAGGGAAGTTGGTGAAGCTTTCTTT
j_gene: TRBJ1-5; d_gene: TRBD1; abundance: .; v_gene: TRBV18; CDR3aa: CASSVDRGNQPQHF; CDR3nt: TGTGCCAGCTCGGTGGACAGGGGGAATCAGCCCCAGCATTTT
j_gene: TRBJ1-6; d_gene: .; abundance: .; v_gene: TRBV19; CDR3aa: CASSIDRFLPLHF; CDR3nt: TGTGCCAGTAGTATAGATCGGTTTTTACCCCTCCACTTT
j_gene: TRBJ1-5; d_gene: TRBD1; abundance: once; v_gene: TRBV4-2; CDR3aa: CASSQDWTGYQPQHF; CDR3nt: TGTGCCAGCAGCCAAGATTGGACAGGGTATCAGCCCCAGCATTTT
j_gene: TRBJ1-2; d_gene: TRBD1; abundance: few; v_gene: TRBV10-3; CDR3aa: CAISAPGQGDYGYTF; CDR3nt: TGTGCCATCAGTGCCCCGGGACAGGGAGACTATGGCTACACCTTC
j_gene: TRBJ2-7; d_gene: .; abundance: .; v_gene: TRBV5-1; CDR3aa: CASSLSLAPYEQYF; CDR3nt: TGCGCCAGCAGCTTGTCCCTAGCCCCTTACGAGCAGTACTTC
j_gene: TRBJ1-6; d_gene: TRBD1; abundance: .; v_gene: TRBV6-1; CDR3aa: CASSVPGTATNSPLHF; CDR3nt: TGTGCCAGCAGTGTACCCGGGACAGCTACTAATTCACCCCTCCACTTT
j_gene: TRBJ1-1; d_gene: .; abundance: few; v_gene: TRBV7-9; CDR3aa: CASLYRARAFF; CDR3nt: TGTGCCAGCCTATACAGGGCACGAGCTTTCTTT
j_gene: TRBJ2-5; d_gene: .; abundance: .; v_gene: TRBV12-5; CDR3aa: CASGPGLVAGAETQYF; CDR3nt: TGTGCTAGTGGCCCAGGTTTGGTTGCGGGGGCGGAGACCCAGTACTTC
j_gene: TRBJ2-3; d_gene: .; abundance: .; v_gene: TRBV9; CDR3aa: CASSVGMGGGHTDTQYF; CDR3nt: TGTGCCAGCAGCGTAGGAATGGGAGGAGGACACACAGATACGCAGTATTTT
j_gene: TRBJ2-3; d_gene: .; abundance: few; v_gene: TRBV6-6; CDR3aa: CASSYREEDTDTQYF; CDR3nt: TGTGCCAGCAGTTACCGGGAAGAGGACACAGATACGCAGTATTTT
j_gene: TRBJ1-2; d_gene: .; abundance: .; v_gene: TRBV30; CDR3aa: CAWSTANYGYTF; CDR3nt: TGTGCCTGGTCGACTGCTAACTATGGCTACACCTTC
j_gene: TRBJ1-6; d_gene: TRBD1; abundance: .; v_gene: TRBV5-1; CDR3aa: CASSLSRGTAASPLHF; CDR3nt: TGCGCCAGCAGCTTGAGTCGCGGGACAGCGGCTTCACCCCTCCACTTT
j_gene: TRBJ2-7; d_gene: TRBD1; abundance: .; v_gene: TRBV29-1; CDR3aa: CSVGRGQGLTYEQYF; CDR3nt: TGCAGCGTTGGTCGAGGACAGGGCCTAACCTACGAGCAGTACTTC
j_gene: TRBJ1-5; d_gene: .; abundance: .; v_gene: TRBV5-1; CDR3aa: CASSWDSDQPQHF; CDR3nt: TGCGCCAGCAGCTGGGACTCCGATCAGCCCCAGCATTTT
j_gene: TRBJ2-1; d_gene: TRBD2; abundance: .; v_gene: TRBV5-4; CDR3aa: CASSSRLAGGIDEQFF; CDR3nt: TGTGCCAGCAGCTCGAGACTAGCGGGGGGAATCGATGAGCAGTTCTTC
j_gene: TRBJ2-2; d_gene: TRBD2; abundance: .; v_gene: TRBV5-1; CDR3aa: CASGTSGGAISQNTGELFF; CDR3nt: TGCGCCAGCGGGACTAGCGGGGGGGCTATTTCGCAGAACACCGGGGAGCTGTTTTTT
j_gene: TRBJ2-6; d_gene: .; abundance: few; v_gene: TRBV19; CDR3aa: CASKTGLSGANVLTF; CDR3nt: TGTGCCAGCAAGACAGGACTTTCTGGGGCCAACGTCCTGACTTTC
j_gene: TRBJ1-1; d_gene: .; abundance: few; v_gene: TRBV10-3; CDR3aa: CAIRKDMNTEAFF; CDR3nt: TGTGCCATCAGGAAAGACATGAACACTGAAGCTTTCTTT
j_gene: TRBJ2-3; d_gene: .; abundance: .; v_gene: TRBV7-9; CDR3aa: CASIISGGVSTDTQYF; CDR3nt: TGTGCCAGCATCATCTCCGGAGGGGTTAGCACAGATACGCAGTATTTT
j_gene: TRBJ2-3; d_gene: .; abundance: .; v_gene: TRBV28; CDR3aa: CASSLSPRYPDTQYF; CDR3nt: TGTGCCAGCAGTTTATCGCCCCGGTACCCAGATACGCAGTATTTT
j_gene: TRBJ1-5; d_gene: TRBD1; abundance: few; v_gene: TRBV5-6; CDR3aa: CASSYTGGDQPQHF; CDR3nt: TGTGCCAGCAGCTACACAGGGGGTGATCAGCCCCAGCATTTT